This T cell receptor (beta chain) is drawn from a study of cytomegalovirus exposure and HLA in healthy donors. Study-level results: Rarity characterized most TCR sequences, yet some public TCRs appeared in many donors.

In regard to this clone: Its target is not known.

The assay was immunoSEQ multiplex PCR, and TCRdb's table has in-frame clones only and misses some. This table holds under 150,000 clones, roughly nine tenths found once. Germline V gene data show CDR1 as MDHEN and CDR2 as SYDVKM. V was shortened by 3 bases and J by 1 base, with 5 bases between the two germline ends. This CDR3 spans 13 amino acids. The sequenced sample was PBMCs. The receptor comes from a man aged 18 to 30 in good health and CMV-seronegative. The chain is built from TRBV28 and TRBJ2-3; D may be TRBD2 (5 bases). This CDR3 reads CASSFSGTDTQYF. The CDR3 region has the DNA TGTGCCAGCAGTTTTAGCGGCACAGATACGCAGTATTTT.